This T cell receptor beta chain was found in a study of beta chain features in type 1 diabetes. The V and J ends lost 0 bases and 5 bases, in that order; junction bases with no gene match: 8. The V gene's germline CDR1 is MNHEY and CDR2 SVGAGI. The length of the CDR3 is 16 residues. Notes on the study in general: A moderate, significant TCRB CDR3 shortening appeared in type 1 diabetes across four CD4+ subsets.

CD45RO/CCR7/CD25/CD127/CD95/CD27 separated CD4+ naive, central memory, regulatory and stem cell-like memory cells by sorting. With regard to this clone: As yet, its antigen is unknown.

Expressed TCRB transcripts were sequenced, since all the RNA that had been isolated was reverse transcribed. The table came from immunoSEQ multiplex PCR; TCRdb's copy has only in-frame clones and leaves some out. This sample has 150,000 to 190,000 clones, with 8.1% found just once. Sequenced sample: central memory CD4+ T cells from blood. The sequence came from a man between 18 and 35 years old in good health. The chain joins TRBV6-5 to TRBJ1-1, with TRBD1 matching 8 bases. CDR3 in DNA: TGTGCCAGCAGTTACTCGAGGTTCAGGGGGCAAACTGAAGCTTTCTTT. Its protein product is CASSYSRFRGQTEAFF.